The rows below give T cell receptor beta chains drawn from one sample of a study of T-cell reconstitution after alpha-beta-depleted transplantation in children. TCRdb called the PCR reads again in MiXCR, with one record for every CDR3 protein. The sample lists 200,000 to 300,000 distinct CDR3 sequences; roughly 8% were seen once. This specimen was PBMCs, mostly from graft donor cells, taken 180 days after TCRalphabeta/CD19-depleted stem cell transplant. Receptors were obtained from a male patient younger than 18 who had a stem cell transplant for acute lymphoblastic leukemia, so the T cells may come from the graft donor. Each CDR3 is given without its conserved first and last residue. Fields, in order: D gene, V gene, CDR3 protein. D genes are given only for firm matches.

d_gene: NA
v_gene: TRBV29-1
CDR3aa: SVEPRNTGELF

d_gene: NA
v_gene: TRBV15
CDR3aa: ATSRAGGSNQPQH

d_gene: TRBD2
v_gene: TRBV20-1
CDR3aa: SAPAGGWGNEQF

d_gene: NA
v_gene: TRBV24-1
CDR3aa: ATSVPGFTGELF

d_gene: NA
v_gene: TRBV6-1
CDR3aa: ASSDDLHYGYT

d_gene: TRBD1
v_gene: TRBV10-3
CDR3aa: AISEGRDRVSYEQY

d_gene: NA
v_gene: TRBV6-1
CDR3aa: ASSTLEEQEAF

d_gene: NA
v_gene: TRBV18
CDR3aa: ASSPGPAYNEQF

d_gene: NA
v_gene: TRBV18
CDR3aa: ASSPRSGANVLT

d_gene: TRBD1
v_gene: TRBV19
CDR3aa: ASTTGWPYEQY

d_gene: NA
v_gene: TRBV29-1
CDR3aa: SVEGFRRGSNTEAF

d_gene: NA
v_gene: TRBV7-9
CDR3aa: ASSDHRSTDTQY

d_gene: NA
v_gene: TRBV2
CDR3aa: ASSGETSSDTQY

d_gene: NA
v_gene: TRBV4-3
CDR3aa: ASSPMLAGAYTDTQY

d_gene: NA
v_gene: TRBV5-1
CDR3aa: ASNPTGTYGYT

d_gene: TRBD1
v_gene: TRBV7-8
CDR3aa: ASSSALTGRGYT

d_gene: NA
v_gene: TRBV9
CDR3aa: ASGWRQNTGELF

d_gene: TRBD2
v_gene: TRBV5-1
CDR3aa: ASSPIASGITGELF

d_gene: TRBD1
v_gene: TRBV12-3/TRBV12-4
CDR3aa: ASSPDRGRKTAYEQY

d_gene: NA
v_gene: TRBV12-3/TRBV12-4
CDR3aa: ASSFFGRSTDTQY

d_gene: NA
v_gene: TRBV6-5
CDR3aa: ASRRYTGELF

d_gene: NA
v_gene: TRBV20-1
CDR3aa: SAREKGLYNSPLH

d_gene: TRBD1
v_gene: TRBV7-8
CDR3aa: ASSRDREGPQY

d_gene: NA
v_gene: TRBV7-8
CDR3aa: ASSLDSREY

d_gene: NA
v_gene: TRBV6-2/TRBV6-3
CDR3aa: ASSSRPSLGETQY

d_gene: NA
v_gene: TRBV19
CDR3aa: ASSINGGYNEQF

d_gene: NA
v_gene: TRBV3-1
CDR3aa: ASSRPGQGRGGQETQY

d_gene: TRBD1
v_gene: TRBV7-9
CDR3aa: ASSYGTAVEKLF

d_gene: NA
v_gene: TRBV19
CDR3aa: ASPSPGNTEAF

d_gene: NA
v_gene: TRBV7-9
CDR3aa: ASSFGGGYNEQF

d_gene: TRBD1
v_gene: TRBV5-5
CDR3aa: ASSLVETGDTGELF

d_gene: TRBD1
v_gene: TRBV7-6
CDR3aa: ASSSQTGGPYREQY

d_gene: TRBD2
v_gene: TRBV7-8
CDR3aa: ASSLPRLALYNEQF

d_gene: NA
v_gene: TRBV7-8
CDR3aa: ASSLLTGYGYT

d_gene: NA
v_gene: TRBV25-1
CDR3aa: ASSVSGSYNSPLH

d_gene: NA
v_gene: TRBV3-1
CDR3aa: ASSLLGNTEAF

d_gene: NA
v_gene: TRBV3-1
CDR3aa: ASSYSGREDTQY

d_gene: TRBD1
v_gene: TRBV5-6
CDR3aa: ASSLSPTGVGEQF

d_gene: TRBD1
v_gene: TRBV12-3/TRBV12-4
CDR3aa: ASSSQGAVSPLH